This is a list of T cell receptor beta chains from one sample in a study of cytotoxic CD8 clonotypes in ibrutinib-treated CLL. The table came from immunoSEQ multiplex PCR; TCRdb's copy has only in-frame clones and leaves some out. The table includes roughly 250,000 clones, roughly 74% detected once. Here the sequenced sample was PBMCs, taken after 24 months of ibrutinib treatment. The receptor set was obtained from a human donor with chronic lymphocytic leukemia. Both conserved end residues are part of each CDR3. The order of the fields is CDR3 length, D gene, V gene, clone size, J gene, CDR3 protein, CDR3 DNA. A D gene is named only where the DNA matches it firmly. Not all rows give a size; the values are once, few, many and, for expanded clones, a class.

13,NA,TRBV11-2,NA,TRBJ1-1,CASSLERDTEAFF,TGTGCCAGCAGCTTAGAGCGGGACACTGAAGCTTTCTTT
15,TRBD2,TRBV2,few,TRBJ2-7,CASRGRTSGRYEQYF,TGTGCCAGCAGGGGCAGGACTAGCGGGAGATACGAGCAGTACTTC
13,NA,TRBV5-8,once,TRBJ2-2,CASSPTWTGELFF,TGTGCCAGCAGCCCTACATGGACCGGGGAGCTGTTTTTT
12,TRBD1,TRBV6-5,NA,TRBJ2-7,CASSYQGGQQYF,TGTGCCAGCAGTTACCAAGGGGGCCAGCAGTACTTC
14,NA,TRBV10-3,NA,TRBJ1-1,CAIRGSKGDTEAFF,TGTGCCATCAGGGGGAGTAAGGGAGACACTGAAGCTTTCTTT
14,TRBD1,TRBV7-9,NA,TRBJ1-5,CATEEDRGPQPQHF,TGTGCCACCGAAGAGGACAGGGGCCCTCAGCCCCAGCATTTT
17,TRBD1,TRBV5-1,NA,TRBJ2-5,CASSLDPGTGVRETQYF,TGCGCCAGCAGCTTAGACCCCGGGACAGGGGTACGAGAGACCCAGTACTTC
13,NA,TRBV5-6,NA,TRBJ1-1,CASSLAEGTEAFF,TGTGCCAGCAGCTTGGCCGAGGGGACTGAAGCTTTCTTT
14,TRBD1,TRBV19,NA,TRBJ1-1,CASGDRVVYTEAFF,TGTGCCAGCGGGGACAGGGTTGTTTATACTGAAGCTTTCTTT
12,NA,TRBV7-3,NA,TRBJ2-3,CASSFKGDTQYF,TGTGCCAGCAGCTTTAAGGGAGATACGCAGTATTTT
13,NA,TRBV7-2,NA,TRBJ2-3,CASSWGSTDTQYF,TGTGCCAGCAGCTGGGGCAGCACAGATACGCAGTATTTT
13,NA,TRBV30,NA,TRBJ2-3,CAWSVVRTDTQYF,TGTGCCTGGAGTGTAGTTCGGACAGATACGCAGTATTTT
13,NA,TRBV30,NA,TRBJ2-7,CAWSVLGREEQYF,TGTGCCTGGAGTGTTTTGGGCCGGGAGGAGCAGTACTTC
12,NA,TRBV9,NA,TRBJ2-7,CASSGHWVEQYF,TGTGCCAGCAGCGGACACTGGGTGGAGCAGTACTTC
13,NA,TRBV18,few,TRBJ2-1,CASSSTAYNEQFF,TGTGCCAGCTCCTCGACAGCCTACAATGAGCAGTTCTTC
13,TRBD1,TRBV5-1,NA,TRBJ1-2,CASSLGTGGGYTF,TGCGCCAGCAGCTTGGGGACAGGTGGCGGCTACACCTTC
16,NA,TRBV19,NA,TRBJ2-5,CASSLRTNKGLETQYF,TGTGCCAGTAGTCTGCGGACTAATAAGGGCCTGGAGACCCAGTACTTC
14,TRBD1,TRBV4-3,NA,TRBJ2-7,CASSLQGAGNEQYF,TGCGCCAGCAGCCTTCAGGGGGCTGGGAACGAGCAGTACTTC
17,TRBD2,TRBV18,NA,TRBJ2-5,CASSGDMYGLAKETQYF,TGTGCCAGCTCAGGGGATATGTATGGACTAGCTAAAGAGACCCAGTACTTC
12,NA,TRBV29-1,NA,TRBJ1-2,CSATSGDYGYTF,TGCAGCGCTACATCTGGGGACTATGGCTACACCTTC
16,TRBD2,TRBV18,NA,TRBJ2-5,CASSRGLAGEQETQYF,TGTGCCAGCTCACGAGGACTAGCGGGGGAACAAGAGACCCAGTACTTC
17,NA,TRBV7-7,once,TRBJ1-3,CASSARDSFFSGNTIYF,TGTGCTAGCAGCGCCAGAGACAGTTTCTTCTCTGGAAACACCATATATTTT
14,NA,TRBV9,NA,TRBJ2-3,CASSVGPGPDTQYF,TGTGCCAGCAGCGTAGGCCCGGGACCAGATACGCAGTATTTT
14,NA,TRBV28,NA,TRBJ2-7,CASSLFQLGDEQYF,TGTGCCAGCAGTTTATTCCAGCTAGGGGACGAGCAGTACTTC
14,NA,TRBV9,NA,TRBJ1-2,CASSVDGLNYGYTF,TGTGCCAGCAGCGTAGACGGTCTTAACTATGGCTACACCTTC
14,TRBD2,TRBV28,NA,TRBJ2-7,CASSLAGEGYEQYF,TGTGCCAGCAGCTTAGCGGGAGAGGGCTACGAGCAGTACTTC
14,NA,TRBV5-1,NA,TRBJ2-1,CASSLGAGYNEQFF,TGCGCCAGCAGCTTGGGGGCGGGGTACAATGAGCAGTTCTTC
14,NA,TRBV4-3,NA,TRBJ2-7,CASSQGLGSYEQYF,TGCGCCAGCAGCCAAGGACTGGGCTCCTACGAGCAGTACTTC
15,TRBD2,TRBV6-1,NA,TRBJ2-3,CASSLRTSRTDTQYF,TGTGCCAGCAGTCTCCGGACTAGCCGCACAGATACGCAGTATTTT
14,TRBD1,TRBV5-1,NA,TRBJ2-7,CASSTGQGSYEQYF,TGCGCCAGCAGCACCGGACAGGGCTCCTACGAGCAGTACTTC
14,NA,TRBV18,NA,TRBJ2-1,CASSQTRAGNEQFF,TGTGCCAGCTCACAGACTAGGGCTGGAAATGAGCAGTTCTTC
19,NA,TRBV4-2,few,TRBJ2-5,CASSQTQSIGVGGEETQYF,TGTGCCAGCAGCCAAACTCAATCGATTGGGGTCGGGGGTGAGGAGACCCAGTACTTC
15,TRBD1,TRBV5-1,once,TRBJ1-5,CASSEIPGTDQPQHF,TGCGCCAGCAGCGAAATCCCCGGGACAGATCAGCCCCAGCATTTT
14,NA,TRBV5-1,NA,TRBJ2-1,CASSLDSSYNEQFF,TGCGCCAGCAGCCTGGACAGCTCCTACAATGAGCAGTTCTTC
14,TRBD1,TRBV6-5,NA,TRBJ2-7,CASSLTGITYEQYF,TGTGCCAGCAGTTTGACAGGGATCACCTACGAGCAGTACTTC
15,TRBD2,TRBV29-1,NA,TRBJ2-7,CSVVPGTSGSYEQYF,TGCAGCGTCGTCCCCGGGACTAGCGGCTCCTACGAGCAGTACTTC
15,NA,TRBV6-5,few,TRBJ1-2,CASSLRARSGYGYTF,TGTGCCAGCAGTCTCCGGGCCCGCTCCGGCTATGGCTACACCTTC
13,NA,TRBV5-1,NA,TRBJ2-7,CASSLDGGYEQYF,TGCGCCAGCAGCTTGGACGGCGGCTACGAGCAGTACTTC
16,TRBD1,TRBV2,NA,TRBJ1-5,CASSPQGGGSNQPQHF,TGTGCCAGCAGTCCACAGGGGGGGGGCAGCAATCAGCCCCAGCATTTT
18,TRBD1,TRBV28,NA,TRBJ1-5,CASSPLTGGVLGNQPQHF,TGTGCCAGCAGTCCCTTAACAGGGGGCGTGTTGGGCAATCAGCCCCAGCATTTT
16,TRBD2,TRBV29-1,NA,TRBJ2-5,CSVERRTSGIGETQYF,TGCAGCGTTGAACGAAGGACTAGCGGGATCGGCGAGACCCAGTACTTC
18,TRBD1,TRBV7-2,NA,TRBJ1-5,CASSLAFYRDRRNQPQHF,TGTGCCAGCAGCTTAGCGTTTTATAGGGACAGACGCAATCAGCCCCAGCATTTT
13,NA,TRBV29-1,NA,TRBJ2-7,CSVEEESSYEQYF,TGCAGCGTTGAGGAGGAGAGCTCCTACGAGCAGTACTTC
15,NA,TRBV19,NA,TRBJ1-2,CASIKNGRQVYGYTF,TGTGCCAGTATCAAAAACGGGAGACAGGTCTATGGCTACACCTTC
16,TRBD2,TRBV11-2,NA,TRBJ2-1,CASSYGLAETYNEQFF,TGTGCCAGCAGCTATGGACTAGCGGAAACCTACAATGAGCAGTTCTTC
14,TRBD1,TRBV7-9,few,TRBJ1-2,CASKTVQGGYGYTF,TGTGCCAGTAAAACGGTACAGGGGGGCTATGGCTACACCTTC
12,NA,TRBV7-8,few,TRBJ1-4,CASSLVGGKLFF,TGTGCCAGCAGCTTAGTGGGGGGAAAACTGTTTTTT
13,NA,TRBV7-3,NA,TRBJ1-1,CASSSNQNTEAFF,TGTGCCAGCAGCTCTAACCAGAACACTGAAGCTTTCTTT
13,NA,TRBV11-2,NA,TRBJ2-3,CASSLGVGDTQYF,TGTGCCAGCAGCTTAGGGGTTGGAGATACGCAGTATTTT
13,NA,TRBV7-3,NA,TRBJ1-1,CASKLQGYTEAFF,TGTGCCAGCAAATTACAGGGATACACTGAAGCTTTCTTT